This T cell receptor (beta chain) was recorded in a study of blood T cell repertoires in COVID-19 (dated by TCRdb to the early 2020s). Notes on the research overall: The collaborator samples originated in the United States, Italy and Spain and spanned the acute and convalescent phases of COVID-19. The prospective study material was composed of cDNA or gDNA derived from T cells, B-cell-depleted T cells, or PBMCs. Subjects who had been exposed to COVID-19, were actively infected with it, or had recovered from it provided the deeply sampled blood TCRbeta repertoires that made up the dataset. The repertoires were made available in a free public database intended to serve as a resource for research on the immune response to SARS-CoV-2. The samples were drawn from two sources: the first 160 participants of the ongoing ImmuneRACE study, and 1,000 to 1,500 subjects contributed by 6 global collaborators. The sample metadata nearly always contained a de-identified subject ID, COVID-19 status, age in years and sex. Where available, HLA class I and class II types were obtained from metadata supplied by the sample provider rather than from assay-based typing.

Including cysteine and phenylalanine, the CDR3 has 15 amino acids. Just the 45-base CDR3 DNA is kept, in frame starting at base 1. From the germline V gene (reference sequence), CDR1 is SGHNT and CDR2 is YYREEE. Deletion took 0 bases off V and 2 bases off J, with a span of 12 bases between the germline ends. One collaborating source in Seattle enrolled patients during active infection and followed them longitudinally through the course of disease. The collaborating institutions used their own protocols to collect whole blood in K2EDTA tubes. For TCRbeta analysis, collaborators shipped samples as frozen whole blood, isolated PBMCs, or DNA extracted from either of those sample types. Overall study outcomes, separate from this receptor: How much clinical and demographic metadata was included differed by source and by participant, and the metadata was provided uncurated.

As for this clone: What antigen it recognizes has not been identified. Per-base qualities were not stored, and no clone one base away is much larger.

TCRbeta CDR3 regions were amplified from genomic DNA using the immunoSEQ Assay, a bias-controlled multiplex PCR. Turning to the authors' computational methods: The number of nucleated cells in each sample was estimated by amplification of reference gene primers within the assay. To quantify the absolute abundance of each unique TCRbeta CDR3 rearrangement, sequence reads were collapsed and filtered. For each sample, productive Simpson clonality was calculated as the square root of Simpson's diversity index across productive rearrangements. What TCRdb holds here is the immuneACCESS table cut down to in-frame rearrangements. Part of the clones is not present; checked against another copy, under half of the missing clones reflect an unresolved V gene, and the others are unexplained. That table is the source of V, J and clone size, and D and trimming were worked out from the DNA. Counted in this sample were 200,000 to 250,000 clones; 85% to 95% of them appeared once. The top ten clonotypes cover approximately 0.8% of the sample.

Input material: peripheral blood. Here the chain combines TRBV5-4 and TRBJ2-7; the D gene is possibly TRBD2, with 6 bases matching. The sequence was collected from a young man with COVID-19, enrolled during active disease. In nucleotides, the sequence is TGTGCCAGCAGCTTGGATGCGGGGACCCCCTACGAGCAGTACTTC. Its protein product is CASSLDAGTPYEQYF. The CDR3, completed at both ends by the reference TRBV5-4 and TRBJ2-7 genes, gives the full variable domain ETGVTQSPTHLIKTRGQQVTLRCSSQSGHNTVSWYQQALGQGPQFIFQYYREEENGRGNFPPRFSGLQFPNYSSELNVNALELDDSALYLCASSLDAGTPYEQYFGPGTRLTVT.